The 3 T cell receptor beta chains presented below share a single source sample, sequenced in a study of a mutant IDH1 vaccine in newly diagnosed glioma. Time point specified: week 11, during vaccination. The content of each vaccine dose was 300 ug of mutant IDH1 20-mer peptide, and topical imiquimod accompanied it. TCRdb's table, derived via immunoSEQ multiplex PCR, lists solely in-frame clones and lacks some. Among roughly 48,000 clones listed, roughly 91% were seen once. These receptors lack a known antigen. The sample consisted of PBMCs, taken from a glioma patient whose treatment included an IDH1 peptide vaccine. The receptors come from a man between 50 and 59 years old with glioma.

The J gene is TRBJ2-2, the V gene TRBV6-5, with D possibly matching TRBD1 (5 bases). V was trimmed by 4 bases and J by 7 bases, leaving 19 bases between them. This CDR3 has 16 residues. Germline-derived CDR1 and CDR2 are MNHEY and SVGAGI. The CDR3 region has the DNA TGTGCCAGCAGTTGGGTCCCCCAGGGAACGGGCGGGGAGCTGTTTTTT. It codes for CASSWVPQGTGGELFF.

This sequence joins TRBV27 and TRBJ2-5; 7 nucleotides agree with TRBD1. Losses at the gene ends were 5 bases for V and 3 bases for J; bases not matched to a gene: 9. The CDR3 length is 15 residues. Germline V lookup: CDR1 MNHEY, CDR2 SMNVEV (reference sequence). In nucleotides, the CDR3 is TGTGCCAGCAGTGTGGGGACAGCACTTAAAGAGACCCAGTACTTC. Translation: CASSVGTALKETQYF.

This rearrangement joins TRBV7-3 to TRBJ1-6, with a tentative D call TRBD1 (5 bases). The germline V gene encodes CDR1 SGHTA and CDR2 FQGTGA. The CDR3 is 14 residues long. Trimming took off 2 bases at V and 7 bases at J, with 9 bases between the two ends. CDR3 residues: CASSLFGGNSPLHF. The CDR3 DNA reads TGTGCCAGCAGCTTATTTGGGGGGAATTCACCCCTCCACTTT.